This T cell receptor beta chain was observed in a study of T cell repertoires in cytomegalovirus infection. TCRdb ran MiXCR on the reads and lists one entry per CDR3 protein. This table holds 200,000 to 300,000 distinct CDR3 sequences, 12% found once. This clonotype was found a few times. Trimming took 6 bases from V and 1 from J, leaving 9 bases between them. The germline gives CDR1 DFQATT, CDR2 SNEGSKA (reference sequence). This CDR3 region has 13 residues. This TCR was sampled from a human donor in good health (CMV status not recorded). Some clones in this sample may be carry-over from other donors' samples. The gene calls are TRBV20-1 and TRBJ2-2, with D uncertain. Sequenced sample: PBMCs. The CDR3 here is CSALSQNTGELFF. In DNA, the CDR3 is TGCAGTGCCCTTTCACAGAACACCGGGGAGCTGTTTTTT.